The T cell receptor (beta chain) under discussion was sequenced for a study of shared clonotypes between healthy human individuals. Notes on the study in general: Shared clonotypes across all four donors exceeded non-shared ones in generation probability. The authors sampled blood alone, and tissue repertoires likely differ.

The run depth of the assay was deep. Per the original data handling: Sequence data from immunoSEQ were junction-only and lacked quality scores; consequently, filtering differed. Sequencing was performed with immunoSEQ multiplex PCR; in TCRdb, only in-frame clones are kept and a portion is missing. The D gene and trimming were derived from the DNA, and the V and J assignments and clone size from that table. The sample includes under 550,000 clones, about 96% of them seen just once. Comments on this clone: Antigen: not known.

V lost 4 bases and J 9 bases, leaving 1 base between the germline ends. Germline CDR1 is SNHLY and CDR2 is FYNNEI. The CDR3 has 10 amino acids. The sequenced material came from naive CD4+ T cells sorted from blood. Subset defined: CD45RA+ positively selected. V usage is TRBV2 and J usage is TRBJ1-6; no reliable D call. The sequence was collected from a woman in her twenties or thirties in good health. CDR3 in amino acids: CASSGSPLHF. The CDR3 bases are TGTGCCAGCAGTGGTTCACCCCTCCACTTT.